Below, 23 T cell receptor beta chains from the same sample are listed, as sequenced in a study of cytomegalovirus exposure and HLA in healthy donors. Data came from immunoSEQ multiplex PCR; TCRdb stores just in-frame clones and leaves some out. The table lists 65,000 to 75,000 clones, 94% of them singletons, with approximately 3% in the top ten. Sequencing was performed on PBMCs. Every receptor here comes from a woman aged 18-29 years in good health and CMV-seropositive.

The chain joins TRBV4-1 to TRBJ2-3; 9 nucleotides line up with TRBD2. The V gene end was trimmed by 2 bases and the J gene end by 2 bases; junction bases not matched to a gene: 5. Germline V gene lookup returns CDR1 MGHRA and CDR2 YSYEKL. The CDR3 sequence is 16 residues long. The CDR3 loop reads CASSQSAGGFTDTQYF. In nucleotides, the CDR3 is TGCGCCAGCAGCCAATCTGCGGGGGGGTTCACAGATACGCAGTATTTT.

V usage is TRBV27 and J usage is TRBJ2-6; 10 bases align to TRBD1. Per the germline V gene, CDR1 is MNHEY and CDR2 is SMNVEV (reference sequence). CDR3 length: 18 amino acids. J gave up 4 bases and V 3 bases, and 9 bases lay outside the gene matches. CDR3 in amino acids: CASSFLGQGTGGANVLTF. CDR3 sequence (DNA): TGTGCCAGCAGTTTTTTGGGACAGGGGACGGGGGGGGCCAACGTCCTGACTTTC.

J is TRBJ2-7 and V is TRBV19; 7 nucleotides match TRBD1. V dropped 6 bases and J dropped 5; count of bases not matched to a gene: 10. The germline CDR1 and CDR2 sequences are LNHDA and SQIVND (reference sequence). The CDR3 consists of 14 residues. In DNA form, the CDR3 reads TGTGCCAGTAGAGATGGACAGGTGGGCGACGAGCAGTACTTC. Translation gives CASRDGQVGDEQYF.

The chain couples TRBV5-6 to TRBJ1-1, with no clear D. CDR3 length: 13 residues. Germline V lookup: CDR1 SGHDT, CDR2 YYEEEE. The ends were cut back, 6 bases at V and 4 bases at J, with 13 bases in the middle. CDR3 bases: TGTGCCAGCATCGACGAGGAAGGCACTGAAGCTTTCTTT. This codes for CASIDEEGTEAFF.

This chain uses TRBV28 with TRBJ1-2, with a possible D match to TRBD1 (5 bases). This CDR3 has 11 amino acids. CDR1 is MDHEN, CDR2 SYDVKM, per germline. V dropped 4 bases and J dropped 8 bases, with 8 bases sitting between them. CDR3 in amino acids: CASSSGRGYTF. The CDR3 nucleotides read TGTGCCAGCAGTTCAGGGCGAGGCTACACCTTC.

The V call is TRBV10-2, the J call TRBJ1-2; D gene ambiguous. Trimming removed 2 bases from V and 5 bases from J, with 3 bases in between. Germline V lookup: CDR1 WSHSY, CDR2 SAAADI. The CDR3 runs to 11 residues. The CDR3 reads CASSELYGYTF. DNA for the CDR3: TGCGCCAGCAGTGAGCTGTATGGCTACACCTTC.

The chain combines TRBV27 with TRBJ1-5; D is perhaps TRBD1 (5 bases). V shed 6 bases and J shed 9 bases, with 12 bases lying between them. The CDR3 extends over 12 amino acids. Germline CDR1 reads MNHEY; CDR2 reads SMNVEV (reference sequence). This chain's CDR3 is CASRPGGGPQHF. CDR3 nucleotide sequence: TGTGCCAGCAGACCTGGGGGGGGGCCCCAGCATTTT.

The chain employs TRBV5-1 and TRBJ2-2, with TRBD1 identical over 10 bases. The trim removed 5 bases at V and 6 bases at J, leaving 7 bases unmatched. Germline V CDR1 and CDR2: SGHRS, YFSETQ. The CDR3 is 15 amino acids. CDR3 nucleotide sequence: TGCGCCAGCAGACAACGGGACAGGGGATCCGGGGAGCTGTTTTTT. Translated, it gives CASRQRDRGSGELFF.

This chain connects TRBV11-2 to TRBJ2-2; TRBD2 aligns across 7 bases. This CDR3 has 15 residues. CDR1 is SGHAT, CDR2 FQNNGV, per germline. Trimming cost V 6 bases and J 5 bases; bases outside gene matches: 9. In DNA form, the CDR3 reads TGTGCCAGCAGGTCTCACCAGGGAGGGACCGGGGAGCTGTTTTTT. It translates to CASRSHQGGTGELFF.

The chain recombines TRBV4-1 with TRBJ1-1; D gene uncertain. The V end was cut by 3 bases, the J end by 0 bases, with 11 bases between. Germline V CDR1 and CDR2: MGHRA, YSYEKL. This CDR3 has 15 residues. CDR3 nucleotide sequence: TGCGCCAGCAGCCAGGGAGGGTGGCTGAACACTGAAGCTTTCTTT. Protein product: CASSQGGWLNTEAFF.

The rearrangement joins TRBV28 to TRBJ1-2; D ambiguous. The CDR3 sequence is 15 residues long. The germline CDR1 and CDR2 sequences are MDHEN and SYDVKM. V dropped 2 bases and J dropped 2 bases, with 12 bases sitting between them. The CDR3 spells CASSLSASPNYGYTF. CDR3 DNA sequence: TGTGCCAGCAGTTTAAGCGCGTCGCCGAACTATGGCTACACCTTC.

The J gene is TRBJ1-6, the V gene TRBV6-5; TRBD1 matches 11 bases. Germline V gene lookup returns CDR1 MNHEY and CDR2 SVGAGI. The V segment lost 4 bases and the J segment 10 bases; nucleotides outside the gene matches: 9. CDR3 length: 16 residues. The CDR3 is CASSWGTGGLRSPLHF. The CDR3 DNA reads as TGTGCCAGCAGTTGGGGGACAGGGGGTCTCAGGTCACCCCTCCACTTT.

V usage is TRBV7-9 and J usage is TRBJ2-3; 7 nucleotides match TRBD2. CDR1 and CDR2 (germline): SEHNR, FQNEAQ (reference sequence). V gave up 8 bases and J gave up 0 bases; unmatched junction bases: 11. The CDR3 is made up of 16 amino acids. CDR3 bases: TGTGCCAGCTTCCCCTTCGGAGCGGGGAGCACAGATACGCAGTATTTT. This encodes CASFPFGAGSTDTQYF.

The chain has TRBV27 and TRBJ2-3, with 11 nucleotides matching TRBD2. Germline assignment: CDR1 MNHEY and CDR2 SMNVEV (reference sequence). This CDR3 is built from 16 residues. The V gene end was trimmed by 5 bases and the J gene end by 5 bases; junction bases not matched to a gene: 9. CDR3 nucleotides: TGTGCCAGCAGTCGTGTAGGCGGGACTAGCGGAGATACGCAGTATTTT. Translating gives CASSRVGGTSGDTQYF.

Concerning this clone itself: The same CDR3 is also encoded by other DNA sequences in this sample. Here the CDR3 reads CASSLTGNQPQHF. In nucleotides, the CDR3 is TGTGCCAGCAGTTTGACAGGGAATCAGCCCCAGCATTTT. This chain connects TRBV28 to TRBJ1-5; 7 bases fit TRBD1. Germline V gene data show CDR1 as MDHEN and CDR2 as SYDVKM. This CDR3 is 13 amino acids long. The V segment lost 3 bases and the J segment 4 bases; nucleotides outside the gene matches: 0.

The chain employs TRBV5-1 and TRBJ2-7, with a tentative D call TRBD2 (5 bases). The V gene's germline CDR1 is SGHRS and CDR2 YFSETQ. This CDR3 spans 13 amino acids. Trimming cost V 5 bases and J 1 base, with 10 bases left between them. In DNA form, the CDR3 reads TGCGCCAGCAGGGAGGACGGATCCTACGAGCAGTACTTC. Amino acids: CASREDGSYEQYF.

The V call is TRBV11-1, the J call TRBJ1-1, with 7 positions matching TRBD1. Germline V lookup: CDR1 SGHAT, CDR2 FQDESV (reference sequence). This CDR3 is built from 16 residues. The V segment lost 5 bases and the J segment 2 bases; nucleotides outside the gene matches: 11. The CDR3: CASSRDRDPFNTEAFF. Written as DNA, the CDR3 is TGTGCCAGCAGCCGAGACAGGGACCCCTTTAACACTGAAGCTTTCTTT.

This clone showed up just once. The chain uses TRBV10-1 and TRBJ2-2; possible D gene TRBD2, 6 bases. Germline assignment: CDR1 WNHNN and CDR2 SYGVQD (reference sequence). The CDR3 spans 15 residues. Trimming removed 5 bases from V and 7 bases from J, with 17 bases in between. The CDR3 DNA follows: TGCGCCAGCAGTACTGCGGGCGGGGCGATCGGGGAGCTGTTTTTT. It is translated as CASSTAGGAIGELFF.

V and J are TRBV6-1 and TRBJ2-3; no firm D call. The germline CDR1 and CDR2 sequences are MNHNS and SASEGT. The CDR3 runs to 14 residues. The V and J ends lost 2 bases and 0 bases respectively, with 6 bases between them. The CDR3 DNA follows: TGTGCCAGCAGTGAAAACGGGAGCACAGATACGCAGTATTTT. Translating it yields CASSENGSTDTQYF.

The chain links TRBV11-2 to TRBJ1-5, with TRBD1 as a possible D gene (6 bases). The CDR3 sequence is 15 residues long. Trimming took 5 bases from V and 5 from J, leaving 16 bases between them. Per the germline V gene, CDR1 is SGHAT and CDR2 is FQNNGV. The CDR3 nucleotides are TGTGCCAGCAGCGTCAGGGGTTTTGGGGATCAGCCCCAGCATTTT. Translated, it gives CASSVRGFGDQPQHF.

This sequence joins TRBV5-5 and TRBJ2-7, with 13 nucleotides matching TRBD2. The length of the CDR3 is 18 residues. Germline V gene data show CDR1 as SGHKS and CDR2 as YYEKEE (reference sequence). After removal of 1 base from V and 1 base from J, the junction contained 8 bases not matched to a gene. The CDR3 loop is CASSLFRTSGRGSYEQYF. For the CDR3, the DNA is TGTGCCAGCAGCTTGTTCCGGACTAGCGGGAGAGGTTCCTACGAGCAGTACTTC. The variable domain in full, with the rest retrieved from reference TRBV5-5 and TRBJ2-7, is DAGVTQSPTHLIKTRGQQVTLRCSPISGHKSVSWYQQVLGQGPQFIFQYYEKEERGRGNFPDRFSARQFPNYSSELNVNALLLGDSALYLCASSLFRTSGRGSYEQYFGPGTRLTVT.

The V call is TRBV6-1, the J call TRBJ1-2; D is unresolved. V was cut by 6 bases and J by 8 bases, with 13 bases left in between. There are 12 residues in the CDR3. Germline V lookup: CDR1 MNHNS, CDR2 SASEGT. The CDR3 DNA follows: TGTGCCAGCAGGGAACTCTCGAGAGGCTACACCTTC. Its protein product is CASRELSRGYTF.

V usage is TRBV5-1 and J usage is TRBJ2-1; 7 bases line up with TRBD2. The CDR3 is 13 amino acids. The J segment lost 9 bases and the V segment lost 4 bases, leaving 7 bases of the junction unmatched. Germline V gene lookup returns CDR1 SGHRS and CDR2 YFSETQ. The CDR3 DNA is TGCGCCAGCAGCCGACTAGCAGGTGGTGAGCAGTTCTTC. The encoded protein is CASSRLAGGEQFF.